Listed below are T cell receptor beta chains from one sample, sequenced in a study of T cells after yellow fever vaccination. TCRdb re-called the 5' RACE reads through MiXCR, storing one row per CDR3 protein. The sample shows about 320,000 distinct CDR3 sequences, 3.5% to 5% of them seen only once. Material: PBMCs, obtained 15 days after the yellow fever booster vaccination. These receptors all come from a man aged 18 to 29 who received the YFV17D yellow fever vaccine. The CDR3 runs from the conserved cysteine through the conserved F or W. The D gene is left open where the match is weak. Size is omitted from some rows. Given values are once, few, many or a class for expanded clones.

V	size	J	D	DNA	CDR3
TRBV5-1	many	TRBJ1-1	-	TGCGCCAGCAGCTTAACGAACACTGAAGCTTTCTTT	CASSLTNTEAFF
TRBV29-1	many	TRBJ2-1	TRBD2	TGCAGCGTTGGAGCGGGGGAGGGGAATGAGCAGTTCTTC	CSVGAGEGNEQFF
TRBV30	few	TRBJ2-3	TRBD2	TGTGCCTGGAGTGTACGGACTAGCCGCACAGATACGCAGTATTTT	CAWSVRTSRTDTQYF
TRBV28	few	TRBJ1-2	-	TGTGCCAGCAGTCTGGCAGCGAAAGCTAACTATGGCTACACCTTC	CASSLAAKANYGYTF
TRBV7-9	many	TRBJ2-3	TRBD2	TGTGCCAGCAGCCCCGAGCGGGGGGTAAGCACAGATACGCAGTATTTT	CASSPERGVSTDTQYF
TRBV29-1	few	TRBJ1-1	-	TGCAGCGTCAGGGGAGTGGGGACTGAAGCTTTCTTT	CSVRGVGTEAFF
TRBV6-2/TRBV6-3	many	TRBJ2-2	-	TGTGCCAGCAGTTACGCGGGGACAAACACCGGGGAGCTGTTTTTT	CASSYAGTNTGELFF
TRBV4-2	-	TRBJ2-7	TRBD1	TGTGCCAGCAGCCCAGCGGACAGGGCCTACGAGCAGTACTTC	CASSPADRAYEQYF
TRBV10-3	few	TRBJ1-2	TRBD1	TGTGCCATCAGTCAAACAGGGGGCTATGGCTACACCTTC	CAISQTGGYGYTF
TRBV11-2	many	TRBJ1-6	-	TGTGCCAGCAGCTTAGTGGGCAGATTAAATTCACCCCTCCACTTT	CASSLVGRLNSPLHF
TRBV3-1	-	TRBJ2-1	TRBD2	TGTGCCAGCAGCCGTAGCGGGATGGGCAATGAGCAGTTCTTC	CASSRSGMGNEQFF
TRBV12-3/TRBV12-4	few	TRBJ1-4	TRBD1	TGTGCCAGTAACAGGGGGCTTAATGAAAAACTGTTTTTT	CASNRGLNEKLFF
TRBV7-2	many	TRBJ2-2	-	TGTGCCAGCAGCGTAGGATCTTCAACCGGGGAGCTGTTTTTT	CASSVGSSTGELFF
TRBV7-2	few	TRBJ2-6	TRBD1	TGTGCCAGCAGCCCCGGGACAGGGTGGCTATCTGGGGCCAACGTCCTGACTTTC	CASSPGTGWLSGANVLTF
TRBV10-3	-	TRBJ1-1	-	TGTGCCATCAGTGACGGGGTATTGGGGTCGGCTTTCTTT	CAISDGVLGSAFF
TRBV4-1	few	TRBJ2-5	TRBD2	TGCGCCAGCAGCCAAGATCGCCTAGCGGGGGGGGTGACCCAAGAGACCCAGTACTTC	CASSQDRLAGGVTQETQYF
TRBV24-1	few	TRBJ2-1	TRBD1	TGTGCCACCAGTGACCTGGGACAGGGGGTAAATGAGCAGTTCTTC	CATSDLGQGVNEQFF
TRBV12-3/TRBV12-4	many	TRBJ2-5	TRBD2	TGTGCCAGCACCCTCGGACTAGCGGCACAAGAGACCCAGTACTTC	CASTLGLAAQETQYF
TRBV5-1	many	TRBJ2-1	-	TGCGCCAGCAGCTTGCAGGGGCCCCCCGGTGAGCAGTTCTTC	CASSLQGPPGEQFF
TRBV12-3/TRBV12-4	few	TRBJ2-7	TRBD2	TGTGCCAGCAGTTTTCCGGCTAGCGGGGGTGAGCAGTACTTC	CASSFPASGGEQYF
TRBV7-7	few	TRBJ2-3	-	TGTGCTAGCAGCTTAGTCGCCGGGAATCCAGATACGCAGTATTTT	CASSLVAGNPDTQYF
TRBV7-9	many	TRBJ1-5	-	TGTGCCAGCAGCCCCTCACCCGTGGGGGAGGGCAATCAGCCCCAGCATTTT	CASSPSPVGEGNQPQHF
TRBV4-1	-	TRBJ1-5	TRBD1	TGCGCCAGCAGCCATGGACAGGAGAATCAGCCCCAGCATTTT	CASSHGQENQPQHF
TRBV29-1	many	TRBJ2-3	TRBD1	TGCAGCGTTGAAAGACCCGGGACAGGGGGTCTCACAGATACGCAGTATTTT	CSVERPGTGGLTDTQYF
TRBV28	-	TRBJ2-3	-	TGTGCCAGCACCCTCGCTGAGTCCCCAAGCACAGATACGCAGTATTTT	CASTLAESPSTDTQYF
TRBV28	-	TRBJ1-3	-	TGTGCCAGCAGTCCACCTCTGGCAGGGGATGGAAACACCATATATTTT	CASSPPLAGDGNTIYF
TRBV6-6	many	TRBJ2-4	-	TGTGCCAGCAGGGGCCTCGACATGGTAGCCAAAAACATTCAGTACTTC	CASRGLDMVAKNIQYF